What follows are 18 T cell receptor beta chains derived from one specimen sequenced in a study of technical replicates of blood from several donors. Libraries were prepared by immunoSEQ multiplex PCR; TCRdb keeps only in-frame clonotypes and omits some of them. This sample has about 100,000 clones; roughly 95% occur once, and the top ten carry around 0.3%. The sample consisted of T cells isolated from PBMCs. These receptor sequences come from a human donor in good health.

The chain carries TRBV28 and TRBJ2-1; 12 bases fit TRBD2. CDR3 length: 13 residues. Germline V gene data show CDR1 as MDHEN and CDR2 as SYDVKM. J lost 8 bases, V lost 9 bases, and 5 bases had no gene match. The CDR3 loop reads CASRTSGNYEQFF. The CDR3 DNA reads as TGTGCCAGTCGGACTAGCGGGAACTATGAGCAGTTCTTC.

This CDR3 is CASSPSGTSGSSYEQYF. Here the CDR3 DNA reads TGTGCCAGCAGTCCATCCGGGACTAGCGGGAGTTCCTACGAGCAGTACTTC. This chain connects TRBV27 to TRBJ2-7; 14 bases fit TRBD2. The CDR3 contains 17 residues. The trim removed 5 bases at V and 1 base at J, leaving 7 bases unmatched. The germline CDR1 and CDR2 sequences are MNHEY and SMNVEV (reference sequence).

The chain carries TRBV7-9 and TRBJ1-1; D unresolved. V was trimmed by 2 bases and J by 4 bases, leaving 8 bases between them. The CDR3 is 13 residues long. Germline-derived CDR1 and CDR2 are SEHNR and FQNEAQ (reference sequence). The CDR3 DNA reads TGTGCCAGCAGCTTAATGGGAGTCACTGAAGCTTTCTTT. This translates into CASSLMGVTEAFF.

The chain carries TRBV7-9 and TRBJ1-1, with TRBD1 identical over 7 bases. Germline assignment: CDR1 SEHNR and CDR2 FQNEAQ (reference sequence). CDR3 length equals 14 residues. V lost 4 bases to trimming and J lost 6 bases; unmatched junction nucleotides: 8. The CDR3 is CASSYRQGWPEAFF. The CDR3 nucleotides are TGTGCCAGCAGCTACCGACAGGGTTGGCCTGAAGCTTTCTTT.

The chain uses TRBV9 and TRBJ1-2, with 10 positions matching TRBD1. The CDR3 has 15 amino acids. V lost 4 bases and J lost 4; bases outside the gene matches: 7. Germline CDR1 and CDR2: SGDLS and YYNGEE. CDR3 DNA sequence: TGTGCCAGCAGCCTCCGGGGGACAGGGGTCTATGGCTACACCTTC. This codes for CASSLRGTGVYGYTF. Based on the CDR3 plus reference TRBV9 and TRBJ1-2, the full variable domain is DSGVTQTPKHLITATGQRVTLRCSPRSGDLSVYWYQQSLDQGLQFLIQYYNGEERAKGNILERFSAQQFPDLHSELNLSSLELGDSALYFCASSLRGTGVYGYTFGSGTRLTVV.

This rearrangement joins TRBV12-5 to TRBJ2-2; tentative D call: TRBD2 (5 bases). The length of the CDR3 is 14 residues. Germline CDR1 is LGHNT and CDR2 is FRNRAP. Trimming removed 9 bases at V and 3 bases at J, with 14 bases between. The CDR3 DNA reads TGTGCTAGCACATCGGGGTCCCACACCGGGGAGCTGTTTTTT. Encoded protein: CASTSGSHTGELFF.

DNA of the CDR3: TGTGCCAGCAGCGTAGAAGGGTGGACACGAGGTAAGGAAAAACTGTTTTTT. Protein: CASSVEGWTRGKEKLFF. V and J are TRBV9 and TRBJ1-4; D is possibly TRBD1 (5 bases). The CDR3 is made up of 17 amino acids. From germline, CDR1 is SGDLS and CDR2 YYNGEE. Trimming cost V 0 bases and J 8 bases, with 20 bases left between them.

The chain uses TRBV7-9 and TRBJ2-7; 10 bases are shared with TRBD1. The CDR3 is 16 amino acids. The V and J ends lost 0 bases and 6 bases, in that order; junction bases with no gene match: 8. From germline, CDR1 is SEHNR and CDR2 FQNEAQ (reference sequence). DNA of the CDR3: TGTGCCAGCAGCTTAGCTCGGGGGACAGGGGTCATCGAGCAGTACTTC. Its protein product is CASSLARGTGVIEQYF.

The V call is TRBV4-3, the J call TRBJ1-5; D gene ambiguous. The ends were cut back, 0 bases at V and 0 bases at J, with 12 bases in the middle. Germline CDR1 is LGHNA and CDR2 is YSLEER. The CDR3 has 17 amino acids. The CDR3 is CASSQDYSTYSNQPQHF. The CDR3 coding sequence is TGCGCCAGCAGCCAAGATTATTCCACTTATAGCAATCAGCCCCAGCATTTT.

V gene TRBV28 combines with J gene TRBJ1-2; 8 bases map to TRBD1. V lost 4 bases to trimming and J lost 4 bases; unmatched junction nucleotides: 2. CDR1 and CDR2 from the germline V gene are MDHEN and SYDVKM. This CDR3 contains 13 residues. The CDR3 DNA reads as TGTGCCAGCAGTTCGACAGGGGCCTATGGCTACACCTTC. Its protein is CASSSTGAYGYTF.

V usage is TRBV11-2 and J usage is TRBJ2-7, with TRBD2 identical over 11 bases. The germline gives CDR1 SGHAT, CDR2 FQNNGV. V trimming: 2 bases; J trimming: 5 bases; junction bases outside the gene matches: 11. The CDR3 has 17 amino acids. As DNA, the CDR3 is TGTGCCAGCAGCTTAACACTAGCGGGAGAATTTCTCCACGAGCAGTACTTC. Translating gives CASSLTLAGEFLHEQYF.

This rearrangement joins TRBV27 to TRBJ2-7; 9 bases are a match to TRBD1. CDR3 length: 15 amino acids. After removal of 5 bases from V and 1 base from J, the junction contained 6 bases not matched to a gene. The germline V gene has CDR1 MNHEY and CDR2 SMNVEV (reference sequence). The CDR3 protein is CASSLTGTGSYEQYF. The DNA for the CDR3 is TGTGCCAGCAGTCTAACCGGGACAGGGTCCTACGAGCAGTACTTC.

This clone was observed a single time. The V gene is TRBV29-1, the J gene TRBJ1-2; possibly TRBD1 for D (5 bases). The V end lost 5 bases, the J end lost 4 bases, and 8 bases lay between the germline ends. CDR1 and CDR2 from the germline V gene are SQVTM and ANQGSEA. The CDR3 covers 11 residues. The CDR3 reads CSVRGLYGYTF. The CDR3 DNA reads TGCAGCGTTAGGGGACTCTATGGCTACACCTTC.

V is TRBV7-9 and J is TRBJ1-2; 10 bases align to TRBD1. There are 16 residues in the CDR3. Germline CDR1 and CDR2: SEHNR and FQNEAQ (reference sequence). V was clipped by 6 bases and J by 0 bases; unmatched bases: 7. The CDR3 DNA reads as TGTGCCAGCAGGGGGACAGGGGCCTCAGCTAACTATGGCTACACCTTC. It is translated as CASRGTGASANYGYTF.

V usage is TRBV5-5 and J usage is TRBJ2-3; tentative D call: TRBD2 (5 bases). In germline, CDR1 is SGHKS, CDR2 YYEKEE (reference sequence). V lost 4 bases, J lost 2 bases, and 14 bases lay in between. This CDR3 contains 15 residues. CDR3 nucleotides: TGTGCCAGCAGCCCACGAGGGCGGTACACAGATACGCAGTATTTT. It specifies CASSPRGRYTDTQYF.

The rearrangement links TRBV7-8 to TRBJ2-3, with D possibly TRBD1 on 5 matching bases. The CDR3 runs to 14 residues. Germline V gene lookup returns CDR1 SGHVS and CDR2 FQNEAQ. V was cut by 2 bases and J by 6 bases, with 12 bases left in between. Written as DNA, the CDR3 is TGTGCCAGCAGCTTAAAAGGGGAAGACGATACGCAGTATTTT. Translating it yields CASSLKGEDDTQYF.

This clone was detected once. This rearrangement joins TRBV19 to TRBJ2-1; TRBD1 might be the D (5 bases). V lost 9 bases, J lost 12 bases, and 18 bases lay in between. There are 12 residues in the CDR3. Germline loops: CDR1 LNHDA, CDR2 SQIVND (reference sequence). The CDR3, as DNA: TGTGCCAGCCAAGACGAACTTGACAGGCAGTTCTTC. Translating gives CASQDELDRQFF.

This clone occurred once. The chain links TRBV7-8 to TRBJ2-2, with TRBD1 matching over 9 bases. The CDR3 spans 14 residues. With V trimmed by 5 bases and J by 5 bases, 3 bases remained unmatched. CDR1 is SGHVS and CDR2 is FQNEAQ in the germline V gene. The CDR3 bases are TGTGCCAGCAGCCCGGGACAGGGTACCGGGGAGCTGTTTTTT. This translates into CASSPGQGTGELFF.